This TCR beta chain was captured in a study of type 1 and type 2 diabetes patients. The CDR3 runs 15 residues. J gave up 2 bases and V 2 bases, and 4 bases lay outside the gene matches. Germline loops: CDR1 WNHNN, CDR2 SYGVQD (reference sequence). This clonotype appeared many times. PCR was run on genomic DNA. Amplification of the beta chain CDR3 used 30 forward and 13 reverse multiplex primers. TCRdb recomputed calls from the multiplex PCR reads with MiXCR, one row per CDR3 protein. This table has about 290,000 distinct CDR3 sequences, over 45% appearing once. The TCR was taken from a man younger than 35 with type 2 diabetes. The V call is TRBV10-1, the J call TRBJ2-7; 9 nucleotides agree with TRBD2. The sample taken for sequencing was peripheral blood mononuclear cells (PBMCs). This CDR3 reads CASSETGGRAYEQYF. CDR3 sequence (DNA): TGCGCCAGCAGTGAGACGGGCGGGAGGGCCTACGAGCAGTACTTC.